This is a list of T cell receptor beta chains from one sample in a study of molecular identifiers for immune sequencing clone quantification. Via MiXCR, TCRdb re-called the PCR reads, giving one row per CDR3 protein. The sample consists of hundreds of thousands of distinct CDR3 sequences, 15% to 20% of them appearing once. Input material: naive CD8+ T cells from blood, with Jurkat cell RNA spiked in. These receptors were obtained from a human donor in good health. Some libraries in this study had Jurkat cell RNA spiked in. Both conserved end residues are part of each CDR3. D genes are given only for firm matches. The size of a clone is reported for some rows only, either as once, few or many, or as a class for expanded clones.

J gene	clone size	D gene	V gene	CDR3 protein	CDR3 DNA
TRBJ2-7	many	.	TRBV6-5	CASCTSKREKQYF	TGTGCCAGCTGTACCTCGAAACGGGAGAAGCAGTACTTC
TRBJ2-7	many	.	TRBV4-3	CASSQVPSGSYEQYF	TGCGCCAGCAGCCAAGTACCGAGCGGGTCCTACGAGCAGTACTTC
TRBJ2-7	many	.	TRBV20-1	CSARGGVGYEQYF	TGCAGTGCTAGAGGGGGAGTCGGCTACGAGCAGTACTTC
TRBJ1-4	few	.	TRBV7-6	CASSLEVATNEKLFF	TGTGCCAGCAGCTTAGAGGTTGCAACTAATGAAAAACTGTTTTTT
TRBJ2-7	many	.	TRBV29-1	CSVERIGSGQVYEQYF	TGCAGCGTTGAGCGGATTGGGTCGGGGCAGGTCTACGAGCAGTACTTC
TRBJ1-5	many	.	TRBV23-1	CASSQGPRGFDQPQHF	TGCGCCAGCAGTCAGGGCCCCCGGGGTTTTGATCAGCCCCAGCATTTT
TRBJ2-7	.	TRBD2	TRBV28	CASTPVETSGGSYEQYF	TGTGCCAGCACCCCTGTCGAGACTAGCGGGGGTTCCTACGAGCAGTACTTC
TRBJ2-3	many	.	TRBV14	CASSHAEDTQYF	TGTGCCAGCAGCCACGCGGAGGATACGCAGTATTTT
TRBJ1-4	.	.	TRBV3-1	CASSQNPEYNEKLFF	TGTGCCAGCAGCCAAAACCCGGAATATAATGAAAAACTGTTTTTT
TRBJ2-7	.	TRBD1	TRBV2	CATRGLRAEQYF	TGTGCCACAAGGGGGCTACGAGCCGAGCAGTACTTC
TRBJ1-2	few	.	TRBV10-2	CASSDLGGSGYTF	TGCGCCAGCAGTGATTTGGGAGGCTCGGGCTACACCTTC
TRBJ2-7	many	.	TRBV5-1	CASSLEHGTYEQYF	TGCGCCAGCAGCTTGGAGCACGGAACCTACGAGCAGTACTTC
TRBJ1-1	many	TRBD1	TRBV7-9	CASIPGQGEGRTEAFF	TGTGCCAGCATCCCGGGACAGGGCGAGGGTAGAACTGAAGCTTTCTTT
TRBJ1-2	many	.	TRBV28	CASSSTGSYGYTF	TGTGCCAGCAGCTCGACAGGATCCTATGGCTACACCTTC
TRBJ1-2	.	.	TRBV7-2	CASSLEIVPIYGYTF	TGTGCCAGCAGCTTAGAAATTGTGCCCATCTATGGCTACACCTTC
TRBJ2-3	many	.	TRBV6-5	CASSVKFSTDTQYF	TGTGCCAGCAGTGTAAAGTTTAGCACAGATACGCAGTATTTT
TRBJ2-7	.	.	TRBV10-3	CATMNRSSYEQYF	TGTGCCACGATGAACAGGAGCTCCTACGAGCAGTACTTC
TRBJ2-7	few	.	TRBV5-4	CASSLGRPGAYEQYF	TGTGCCAGCAGCCTTGGTCGTCCGGGCGCCTACGAGCAGTACTTC
TRBJ2-3	many	.	TRBV4-1	CASSQELRSTDTQYF	TGCGCCAGCAGCCAAGAGTTGCGGAGCACAGATACGCAGTATTTT
TRBJ1-1	few	.	TRBV4-3	CASSQDRQFTEAFF	TGCGCCAGCAGCCAAGATCGACAGTTCACTGAAGCTTTCTTT
TRBJ1-1	many	.	TRBV12-3/TRBV12-4	CASSPHLGSRNTEAFF	TGTGCCAGCAGTCCTCATTTGGGGTCCAGGAACACTGAAGCTTTCTTT
TRBJ1-2	many	TRBD1	TRBV29-1	CSVDPGGSYGYTF	TGCAGCGTGGATCCAGGGGGCAGTTATGGCTACACCTTC
TRBJ1-6	few	TRBD1	TRBV28	CASSELQGSYNSPLHF	TGTGCCAGCAGTGAACTACAGGGGTCCTATAATTCACCCCTCCACTTT
TRBJ2-7	many	.	TRBV7-6	CASSPSPEDEQYF	TGTGCCAGCAGCCCATCCCCCGAGGACGAGCAGTACTTC
TRBJ2-7	many	.	TRBV7-9	CASSSGRRLAYEQYF	TGTGCCAGCAGCTCAGGCCGGCGCTTGGCCTACGAGCAGTACTTC
TRBJ2-1	many	TRBD2	TRBV20-1	CRHMSSGRWDEQFF	TGCAGGCACATGTCTAGCGGGAGATGGGATGAGCAGTTCTTC
TRBJ2-3	.	.	TRBV2	CASRVLALQSTDRQYF	TGTGCCAGCAGGGTCCTAGCGCTACAAAGCACAGATAGGCAGTATTTT
TRBJ2-5	.	.	TRBV30	CAWSSTSRQETQYF	TGTGCCTGGAGTTCAACATCCCGCCAAGAGACCCAGTACTTC
TRBJ1-1	many	.	TRBV12-3/TRBV12-4	CASSLVRTEAFF	TGTGCCAGCAGTTTAGTTCGGACTGAAGCTTTCTTT
TRBJ2-1	.	TRBD2	TRBV29-1	CSVDPLAGQNNEQFF	TGCAGCGTCGACCCACTAGCGGGGCAGAACAATGAGCAGTTCTTC
TRBJ2-1	many	TRBD2	TRBV7-9	CASSLVGGYGNEQFF	TGTGCCAGCAGCTTAGTGGGGGGGTATGGAAATGAGCAGTTCTTC
TRBJ2-7	many	.	TRBV6-2/TRBV6-3	CASGGATAAYEQYF	TGTGCCAGCGGAGGAGCGACAGCTGCCTACGAGCAGTACTTC
TRBJ1-1	many	TRBD1	TRBV29-1	CSVGQGITEAFF	TGCAGCGTTGGACAGGGGATCACTGAAGCTTTCTTT
TRBJ2-1	few	TRBD2	TRBV20-1	CSARATILAGGPNEQFF	TGCAGTGCTAGGGCGACCATACTAGCGGGGGGGCCCAATGAGCAGTTCTTC
TRBJ1-1	.	.	TRBV12-3/TRBV12-4	CASSFRAPTEAFF	TGTGCCAGCAGTTTTCGGGCACCCACTGAAGCTTTCTTT
TRBJ1-5	many	.	TRBV19	CASSRGGSGFQPQHF	TGTGCCAGTAGTAGGGGGGGTTCGGGGTTCCAGCCCCAGCATTTT
TRBJ2-7	.	TRBD2	TRBV19	CASSIGSSGTGEQYF	TGTGCCAGTAGTATAGGGTCTAGCGGGACGGGGGAGCAGTACTTC
TRBJ1-1	many	.	TRBV10-3	CAISVTGSALNTEAFF	TGTGCCATCAGTGTAACAGGGTCGGCCTTGAACACTGAAGCTTTCTTT
TRBJ2-3	many	.	TRBV4-1	CASSLMPLAGQDTQYF	TGCGCCAGCAGCCTCATGCCCCTGGCGGGGCAGGATACGCAGTATTTT
TRBJ1-5	many	.	TRBV27	CASSSGDRQPQHF	TGTGCCAGCAGTTCCGGGGATCGGCAGCCCCAGCATTTT
TRBJ2-7	many	TRBD2	TRBV5-5	CASSFLPASVAGGDYAYEQYF	TGTGCCAGCAGCTTTCTCCCTGCTAGCGTGGCGGGAGGGGATTACGCCTACGAGCAGTACTTC
TRBJ1-1	few	.	TRBV9	CASSVGGLGLQNSEAFF	TGTGCCAGCAGCGTAGGGGGTCTAGGTTTGCAAAACAGTGAAGCTTTCTTT
TRBJ2-1	few	.	TRBV28	CASHLRGTAGWNEQFF	TGTGCCAGCCACTTACGGGGGACGGCGGGGTGGAATGAGCAGTTCTTC
TRBJ1-4	many	TRBD1	TRBV11-2	CASSSADRGMGLFF	TGTGCCAGCAGCTCCGCGGACAGGGGGATGGGGCTGTTTTTT
TRBJ2-2	.	.	TRBV9	CASSVEGGVGELFF	TGTGCCAGCAGCGTAGAGGGGGGTGTCGGGGAGCTGTTTTTT
TRBJ1-2	many	TRBD1	TRBV9	CASSVALDRAYGYTF	TGTGCCAGCAGCGTAGCTTTGGACAGGGCTTATGGCTACACCTTC
TRBJ2-5	many	.	TRBV7-2	CASSFGSGPQETQYF	TGTGCCAGCAGCTTTGGATCAGGTCCTCAAGAGACCCAGTACTTC
TRBJ2-1	.	TRBD2	TRBV29-1	CSVEGLADSYNEQFF	TGCAGCGTGGAAGGACTAGCGGACTCCTACAATGAGCAGTTCTTC
TRBJ1-1	many	TRBD1	TRBV4-1	CASSQGQGVMGTEAFF	TGCGCCAGCAGCCAAGGACAGGGGGTTATGGGAACTGAAGCTTTCTTT
TRBJ1-1	many	TRBD1	TRBV6-2/TRBV6-3	CASSPRGQASGEAFF	TGTGCCAGCAGTCCCCGGGGACAGGCCTCTGGTGAAGCTTTCTTT
TRBJ2-7	many	.	TRBV5-4	CASSLFAGVEQYF	TGTGCCAGCAGCTTGTTTGCAGGAGTCGAGCAGTACTTC
TRBJ1-5	.	.	TRBV4-1	CASSQDWGSGVVVQPQHF	TGCGCCAGCAGCCAAGATTGGGGGTCGGGCGTAGTGGTTCAGCCCCAGCATTTT
TRBJ2-3	many	.	TRBV27	CASSSTSLGSDTQYF	TGTGCCAGCAGCAGTACCTCACTAGGGTCAGATACGCAGTATTTT
TRBJ2-5	.	TRBD2	TRBV6-5	CGAGEQETQHF	TGTGGCGCGGGAGAACAAGAGACCCAGCACTTC
TRBJ2-7	many	TRBD1	TRBV4-1	CASSQDLEQGYEQYF	TGCGCCAGCAGCCAAGATCTAGAACAGGGGTACGAGCAGTACTTC
TRBJ2-5	.	TRBD2	TRBV5-1	CASSLVPSGGETQYF	TGCGCCAGCAGCTTGGTCCCTAGCGGGGGAGAGACCCAGTACTTC
TRBJ1-4	many	.	TRBV27	CASNQRGRHEKLFF	TGTGCCAGCAACCAACGGGGGCGTCACGAAAAACTGTTTTTT